This T cell receptor beta chain is from a study of cytomegalovirus exposure and HLA in healthy donors. This clone was detected once. Its target is not known. Overall study results and limits: Some highly shared sequence variants likely arose as a pipeline artifact.

PCR was performed using 60 Vbeta and 13 Jbeta primers. Sequenced by immunoSEQ multiplex PCR; TCRdb stores in-frame clones only, minus some. The sample includes more than 80,000 clones, approximately 71% of them seen just once. The source is a man aged 50 or older in good health and CMV-seronegative. Sequenced material: PBMCs.

CDR3 loop: CSVEVGQGTKNIQYF. The CDR3, as DNA: TGCAGCGTTGAAGTAGGACAGGGCACCAAAAACATTCAGTACTTC. The chain joins TRBV29-1 to TRBJ2-4; 8 bases match TRBD1. The length of the CDR3 is 15 residues. Germline loops: CDR1 SQVTM, CDR2 ANQGSEA. Unmatched junction bases numbered 4, after V lost 1 base and J lost 2 bases. The complete variable domain, with remaining parts taken from reference TRBV29-1 and TRBJ2-4, reads SAVISQKPSRDICQRGTSLTIQCQVDSQVTMMFWYRQQPGQSLTLIATANQGSEATYESGFVIDKFPISRPNLTFSTLTVSNMSPEDSSIYLCSVEVGQGTKNIQYFGAGTRLSVL.